The following is a TCR beta chain sequence with its context. Its specificity is not known. These data belong to a study of cytomegalovirus exposure and HLA in healthy donors. Looking at the study overall: The approximately 120 validation repertoires and the approximately 630 first-cohort repertoires shared a platform, a later analysis reported. Findings and limits, study-wide: It was approximately 160 TCR beta chains that were listed as cytomegalovirus-associated.

Libraries were prepared by immunoSEQ multiplex PCR; TCRdb keeps only in-frame clonotypes and omits some of them. The sample shows roughly 150,000 clones, approximately 82% of them seen only once. Germline V gives CDR1 GTSNPN, CDR2 SVGIG (reference sequence). The CDR3 length is 14 residues. Losses at the gene ends were 3 bases for V and 6 bases for J; bases not matched to a gene: 11. The donors were in the roughly 130-subject validation cohort; that cohort was separate from the roughly 730-subject first cohort. Sequenced: PBMCs. This clonotype was obtained from a man younger than 40 in good health and CMV-seropositive. This chain uses TRBV30 with TRBJ2-7, with 7 bases aligning to TRBD1. CDR3 DNA sequence: TGTGCCTGGAGACAGGGACAGCCCGCTGGCGAGCAGTACTTC. It codes for CAWRQGQPAGEQYF.